This T cell receptor (beta chain) is drawn from a study of PD-1 blockade in classical Hodgkin lymphoma. Each patient experienced a relapse that followed autologous stem cell transplantation, and brentuximab vedotin exposure varied. Researchers used magnetic negative selection to pull out pure CD4+ T cells from thawed PBMCs. Study findings and constraints: Those starting nivolumab under 1 year post-ASCT were excluded.

The CDR3 is 14 amino acids. Trimming pared 0 bases from V and 2 bases from J, leaving 8 bases between. Per the germline V gene, CDR1 is SGHRS and CDR2 is YFSETQ. About this clone itself: Its antigen is still unknown.

Sequencing used immunoSEQ multiplex PCR; TCRdb keeps in-frame clones, though not all of them. Here the sample spans 6,700 or so clones, around 84% being singletons. This sample comprised CD4+ T cells from blood, obtained at baseline. The chain combines TRBV5-1 with TRBJ1-2; D gene uncertain. This clonotype was obtained from a human donor with classical Hodgkin lymphoma. The CDR3 DNA reads TGCGCCAGCAGCTTGGAGAGGTCCAACTATGGCTACACCTTC. Translation gives CASSLERSNYGYTF.